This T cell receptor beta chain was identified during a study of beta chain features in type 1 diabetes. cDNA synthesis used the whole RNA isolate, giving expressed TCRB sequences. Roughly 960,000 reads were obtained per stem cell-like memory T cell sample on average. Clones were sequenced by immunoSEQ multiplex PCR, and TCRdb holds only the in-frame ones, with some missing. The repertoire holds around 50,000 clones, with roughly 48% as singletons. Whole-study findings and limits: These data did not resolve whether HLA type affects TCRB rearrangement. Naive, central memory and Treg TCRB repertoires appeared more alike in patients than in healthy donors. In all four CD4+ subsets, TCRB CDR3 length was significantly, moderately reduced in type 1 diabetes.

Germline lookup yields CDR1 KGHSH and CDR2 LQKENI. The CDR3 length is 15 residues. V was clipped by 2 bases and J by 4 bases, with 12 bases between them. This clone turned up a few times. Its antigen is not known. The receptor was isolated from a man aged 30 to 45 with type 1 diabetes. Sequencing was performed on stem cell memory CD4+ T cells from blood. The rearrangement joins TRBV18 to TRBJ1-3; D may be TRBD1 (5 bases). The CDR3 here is CASSPTQGKGNTIYF. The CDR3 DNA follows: TGTGCCAGCTCACCAACGCAGGGAAAAGGAAACACCATATATTTT.